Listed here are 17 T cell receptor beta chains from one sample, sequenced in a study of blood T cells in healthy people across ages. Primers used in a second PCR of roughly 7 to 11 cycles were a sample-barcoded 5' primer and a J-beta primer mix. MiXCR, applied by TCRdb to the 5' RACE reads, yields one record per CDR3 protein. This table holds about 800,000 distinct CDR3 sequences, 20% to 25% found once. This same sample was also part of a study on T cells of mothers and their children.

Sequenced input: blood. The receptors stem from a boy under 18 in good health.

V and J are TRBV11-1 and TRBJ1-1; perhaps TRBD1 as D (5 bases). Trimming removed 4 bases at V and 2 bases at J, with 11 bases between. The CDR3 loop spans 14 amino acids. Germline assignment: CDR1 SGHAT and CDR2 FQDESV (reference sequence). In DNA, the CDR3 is TGTGCCAGCAGCTGGCAGGGCGGAAACACTGAAGCTTTCTTT. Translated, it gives CASSWQGGNTEAFF.

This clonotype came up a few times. The CDR3 DNA follows: TGCGCCAGCAGCTTGGTTCAGGATTTTGGCTACACCTTC. Translating it yields CASSLVQDFGYTF. This chain connects TRBV5-1 to TRBJ1-2; D is unresolved. Germline lookup yields CDR1 SGHRS and CDR2 YFSETQ. The CDR3 has 13 amino acids. V lost 0 bases to trimming and J lost 7 bases, with 10 bases between them.

The CDR3 loop reads CASSQELLAGAANTGELFF. The CDR3 DNA sequence: TGCGCCAGCAGCCAAGAACTGTTAGCGGGGGCCGCGAACACCGGGGAGCTGTTTTTT. The V call is TRBV4-3, the J call TRBJ2-2; 9 bases fit TRBD2. V gave up 0 bases and J gave up 0 bases; unmatched junction bases: 8. This CDR3 comprises 19 residues. Germline V gene lookup returns CDR1 LGHNA and CDR2 YSLEER.

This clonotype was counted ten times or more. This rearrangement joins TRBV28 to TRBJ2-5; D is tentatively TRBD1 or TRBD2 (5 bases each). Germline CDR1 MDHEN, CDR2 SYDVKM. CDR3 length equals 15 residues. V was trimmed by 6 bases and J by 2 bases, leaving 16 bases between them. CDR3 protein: CASSPRGPKQETQYF. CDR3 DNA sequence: TGTGCCAGCAGCCCTCGGGGCCCCAAACAAGAGACCCAGTACTTC.

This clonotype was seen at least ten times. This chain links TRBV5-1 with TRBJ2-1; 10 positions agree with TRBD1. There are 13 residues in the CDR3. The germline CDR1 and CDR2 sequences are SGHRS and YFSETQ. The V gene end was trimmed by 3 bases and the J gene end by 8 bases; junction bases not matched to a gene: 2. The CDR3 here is CASSWTGGDEQFF. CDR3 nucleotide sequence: TGCGCCAGCAGCTGGACAGGGGGGGATGAGCAGTTCTTC.

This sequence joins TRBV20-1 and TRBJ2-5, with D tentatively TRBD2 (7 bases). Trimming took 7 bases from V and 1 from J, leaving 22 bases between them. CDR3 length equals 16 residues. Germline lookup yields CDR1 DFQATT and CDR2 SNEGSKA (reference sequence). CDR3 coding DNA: TGCAGTGTTAAGGGGGGGTTCGGGGGAATCCAAGAGACCCAGTACTTC. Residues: CSVKGGFGGIQETQYF.

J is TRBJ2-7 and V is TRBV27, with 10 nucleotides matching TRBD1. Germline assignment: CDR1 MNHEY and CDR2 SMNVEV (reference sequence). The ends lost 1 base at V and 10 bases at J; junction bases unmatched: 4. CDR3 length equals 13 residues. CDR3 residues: CASSLWTGGDQYF. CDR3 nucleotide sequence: TGTGCCAGCAGTTTATGGACAGGGGGGGATCAGTACTTC.

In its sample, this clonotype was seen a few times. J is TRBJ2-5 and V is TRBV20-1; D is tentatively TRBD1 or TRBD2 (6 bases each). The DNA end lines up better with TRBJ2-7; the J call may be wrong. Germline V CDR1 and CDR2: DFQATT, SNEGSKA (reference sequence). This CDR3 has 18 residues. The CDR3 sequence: CMLVRGWDSYQRGYEQYF. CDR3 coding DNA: TGCATGCTGGTGAGGGGGTGGGACTCCTACCAAAGAGGCTACGAGCAGTACTTC.

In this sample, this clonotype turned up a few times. The CDR3 sequence: CASSTTEYGYTF. DNA for the CDR3: TGTGCCAGCAGTACGACGGAGTATGGCTACACCTTC. The gene calls are TRBV12-3 or TRBV12-4 and TRBJ1-2; D uncertain. The ends were cut back, 5 bases at V and 5 bases at J, with 9 bases in the middle. This CDR3 has 12 amino acids.

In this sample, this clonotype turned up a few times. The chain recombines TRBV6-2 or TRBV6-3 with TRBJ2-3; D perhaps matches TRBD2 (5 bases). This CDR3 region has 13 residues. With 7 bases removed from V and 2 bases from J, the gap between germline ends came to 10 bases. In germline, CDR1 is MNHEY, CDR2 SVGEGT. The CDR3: CASTDGNTDTQYF. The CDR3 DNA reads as TGTGCCAGCACGGACGGGAACACAGATACGCAGTATTTT.

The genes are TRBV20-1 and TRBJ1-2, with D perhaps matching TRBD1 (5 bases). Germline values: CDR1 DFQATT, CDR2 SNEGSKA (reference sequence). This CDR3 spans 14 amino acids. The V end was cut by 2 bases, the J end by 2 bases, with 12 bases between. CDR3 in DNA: TGCAGTGCTAGAAAGGCAGGGCTCAACTATGGCTACACCTTC. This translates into CSARKAGLNYGYTF.

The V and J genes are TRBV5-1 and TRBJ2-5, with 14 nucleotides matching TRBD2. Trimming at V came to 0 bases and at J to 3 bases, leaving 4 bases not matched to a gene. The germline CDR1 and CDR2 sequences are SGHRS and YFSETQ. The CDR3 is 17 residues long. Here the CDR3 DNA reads TGCGCCAGCAGCTTGGAGGGACTAGCGGGAGTGGAAGAGACCCAGTACTTC. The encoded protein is CASSLEGLAGVEETQYF.

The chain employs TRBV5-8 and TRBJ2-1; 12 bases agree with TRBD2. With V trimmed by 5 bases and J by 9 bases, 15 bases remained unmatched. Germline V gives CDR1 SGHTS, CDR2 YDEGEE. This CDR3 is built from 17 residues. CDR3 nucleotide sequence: TGTGCCAGCAGGTACCATCCCCGACTAGCGGGGGAAAGTGAGCAGTTCTTC. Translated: CASRYHPRLAGESEQFF.

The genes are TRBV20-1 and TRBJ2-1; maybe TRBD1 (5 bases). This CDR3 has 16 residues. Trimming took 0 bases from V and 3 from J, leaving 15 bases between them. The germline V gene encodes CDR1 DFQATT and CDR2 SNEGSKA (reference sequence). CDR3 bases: TGCAGTGCTAGAGATCAGGGCAGGGATCTCTACAATGAGCAGTTCTTC. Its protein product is CSARDQGRDLYNEQFF.

CDR3 amino acids: CASSPTGGANYGYTF. For the CDR3, the DNA is TGCGCCAGCAGCCCTACAGGGGGGGCCAACTATGGCTACACCTTC. The rearrangement links TRBV4-1 to TRBJ1-2; 8 positions agree with TRBD1. Germline trimming cut 4 bases from V and 2 bases from J; bases unmatched to any gene: 6. Germline CDR1 reads MGHRA; CDR2 reads YSYEKL. The CDR3 has 15 amino acids.

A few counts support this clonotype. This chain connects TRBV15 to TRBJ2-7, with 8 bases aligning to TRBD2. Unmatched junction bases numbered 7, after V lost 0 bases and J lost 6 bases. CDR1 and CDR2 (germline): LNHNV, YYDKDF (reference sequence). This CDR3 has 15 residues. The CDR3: CATSRDGSGGGEQYF. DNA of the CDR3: TGTGCCACCAGCAGAGATGGGAGCGGGGGTGGCGAGCAGTACTTC.

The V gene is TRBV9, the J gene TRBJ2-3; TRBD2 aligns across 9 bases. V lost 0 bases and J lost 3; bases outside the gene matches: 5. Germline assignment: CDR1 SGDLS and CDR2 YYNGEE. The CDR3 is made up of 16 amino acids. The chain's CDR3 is CASSVGAGGSTDTQYF. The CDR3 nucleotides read TGTGCCAGCAGCGTAGGAGCGGGGGGCTCGACAGATACGCAGTATTTT.